Sequencing of this TCR beta chain was carried out in a study of CD4 T cells in relation to SARS-CoV-2 and coronaviruses. In the study overall: PBMCs were cultured with antigen for roughly 9 days before TCR beta sequencing. Crossreactive spike epitopes shared across donors were mapped to their HLA restriction.

Germline CDR1 LGHDT, CDR2 YNNKEL (reference sequence). V shed 1 base and J 7 bases; nucleotides not matched to a gene: 0. This CDR3 spans 13 amino acids. Unexposed donor CD4+ T cells date from about 2011-2018, before the COVID-19 pandemic. After roughly 9 days of culture, CD4+ T cells were isolated. Of note for this clone: Its specificity is not known.

This table comes from immunoSEQ multiplex PCR, and its TCRdb copy is limited to in-frame clones, with some not included. Counted here are roughly 21,000 clones, about 80% occurring once; the ten biggest clones make up about 17%. The source of this sequence is a human donor in good health. The sample comprised CD4+ T cells from PBMCs, cultured in vitro. The chain is built from TRBV3-1 (or the pseudogene TRBV3-2) and TRBJ2-7; 11 nucleotides align to TRBD2. The CDR3, as DNA: TGTGCCAGCAGCCAAGGACTAGCGGGAGAGCAGTACTTC. This encodes CASSQGLAGEQYF.